This T cell receptor (beta chain) was recovered during a study of T cell changes during pregnancy in multiple sclerosis. This table comes from immunoSEQ multiplex PCR, and its TCRdb copy is limited to in-frame clones, with some not included. The top ten clones hold 0.5% to 0.75% of a sample with tens of thousands of clones, 85% to 95% of them seen once. The CDR3 consists of 14 residues. CDR1 is LGHNA and CDR2 is YNFKEQ in the germline V gene. V was shortened by 2 bases and J by 7 bases, with 14 bases between the two germline ends. This sequence originates from a female donor with multiple sclerosis, enrolled in a pregnancy study. This specimen consisted of CD4+ T cells from peripheral blood mononuclear cells, obtained in the third trimester of pregnancy. The chain joins TRBV4-2 to TRBJ1-2; no reliable D call. The CDR3 spells CASSQSQQRSGYTF. CDR3 coding DNA: TGTGCCAGCAGCCAAAGTCAACAGCGGAGTGGCTACACCTTC.